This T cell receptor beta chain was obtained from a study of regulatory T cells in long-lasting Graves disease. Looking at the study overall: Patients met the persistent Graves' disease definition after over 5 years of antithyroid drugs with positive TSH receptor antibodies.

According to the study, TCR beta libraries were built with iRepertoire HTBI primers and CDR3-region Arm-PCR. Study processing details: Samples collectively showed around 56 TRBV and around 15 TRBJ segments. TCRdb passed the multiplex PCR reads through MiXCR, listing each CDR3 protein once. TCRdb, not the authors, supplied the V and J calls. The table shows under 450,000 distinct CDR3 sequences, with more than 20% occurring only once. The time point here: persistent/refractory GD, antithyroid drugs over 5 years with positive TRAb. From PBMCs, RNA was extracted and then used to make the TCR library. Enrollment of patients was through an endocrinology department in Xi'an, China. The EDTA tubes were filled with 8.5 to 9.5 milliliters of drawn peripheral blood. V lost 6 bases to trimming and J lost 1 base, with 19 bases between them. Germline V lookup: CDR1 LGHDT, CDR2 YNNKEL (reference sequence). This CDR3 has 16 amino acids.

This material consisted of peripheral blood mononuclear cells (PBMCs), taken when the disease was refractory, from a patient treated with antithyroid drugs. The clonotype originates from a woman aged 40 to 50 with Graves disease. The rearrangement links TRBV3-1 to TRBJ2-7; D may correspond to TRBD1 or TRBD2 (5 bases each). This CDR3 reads CASRQTTPGPSYEQYF. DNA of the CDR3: TGTGCCAGCAGACAGACGACTCCGGGACCATCCTACGAGCAGTACTTC.